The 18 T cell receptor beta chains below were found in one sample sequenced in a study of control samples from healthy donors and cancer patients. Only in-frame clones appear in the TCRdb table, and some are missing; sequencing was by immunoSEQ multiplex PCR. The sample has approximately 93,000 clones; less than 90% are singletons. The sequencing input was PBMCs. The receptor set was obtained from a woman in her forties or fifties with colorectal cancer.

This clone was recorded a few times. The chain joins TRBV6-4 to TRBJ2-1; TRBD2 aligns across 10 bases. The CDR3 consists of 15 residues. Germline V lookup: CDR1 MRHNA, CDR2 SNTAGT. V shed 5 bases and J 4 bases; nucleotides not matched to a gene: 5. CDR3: CASSLSGGEYNEQFF. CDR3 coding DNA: TGTGCCAGCAGTCTAAGCGGGGGGGAATACAATGAGCAGTTCTTC.

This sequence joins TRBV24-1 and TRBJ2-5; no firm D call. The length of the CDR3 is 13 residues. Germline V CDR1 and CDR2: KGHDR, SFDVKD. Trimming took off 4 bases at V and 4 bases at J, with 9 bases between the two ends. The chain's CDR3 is CATSEPALETQYF. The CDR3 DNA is TGTGCCACCAGTGAACCGGCCTTAGAGACCCAGTACTTC.

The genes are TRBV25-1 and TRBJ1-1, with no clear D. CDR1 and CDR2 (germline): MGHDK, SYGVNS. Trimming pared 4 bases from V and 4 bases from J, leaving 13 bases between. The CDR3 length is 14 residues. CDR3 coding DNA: TGTGCCAGCAGTGCGAGGGTGTTTGGCACTGAAGCTTTCTTT. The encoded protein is CASSARVFGTEAFF.

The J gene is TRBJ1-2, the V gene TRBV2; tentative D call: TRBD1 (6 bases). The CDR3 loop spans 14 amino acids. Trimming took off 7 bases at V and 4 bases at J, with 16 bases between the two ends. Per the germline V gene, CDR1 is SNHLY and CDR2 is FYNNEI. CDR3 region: CASNRERASYGYTF. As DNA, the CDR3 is TGTGCCAGCAACAGGGAAAGGGCTTCCTATGGCTACACCTTC.

CDR3 bases: TGTGCCACCAGTGATTCTCGACAGTATGGCTACACCTTC. As protein: CATSDSRQYGYTF. V gene TRBV24-1 combines with J gene TRBJ1-2; D is possibly TRBD1 (5 bases). V gave up 2 bases and J gave up 5 bases, with 8 bases separating them. Germline V gene sequence: CDR1 KGHDR, CDR2 SFDVKD. This CDR3 is 13 amino acids long.

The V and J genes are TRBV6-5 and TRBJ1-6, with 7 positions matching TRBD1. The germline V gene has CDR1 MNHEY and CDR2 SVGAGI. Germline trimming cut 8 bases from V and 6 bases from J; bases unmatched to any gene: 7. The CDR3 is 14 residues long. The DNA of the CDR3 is TGTGCCAGCTCGGAGACAGGGATTAATTCACCCCTCCACTTT. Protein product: CASSETGINSPLHF.

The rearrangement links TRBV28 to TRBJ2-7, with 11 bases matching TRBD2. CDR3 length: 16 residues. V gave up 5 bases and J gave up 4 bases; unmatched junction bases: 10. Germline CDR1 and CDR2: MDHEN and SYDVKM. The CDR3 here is CASSPSGTSGFYEQYV. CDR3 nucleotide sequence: TGTGCCAGCAGTCCCTCAGGGACTAGCGGCTTTTACGAGCAGTACGTC.

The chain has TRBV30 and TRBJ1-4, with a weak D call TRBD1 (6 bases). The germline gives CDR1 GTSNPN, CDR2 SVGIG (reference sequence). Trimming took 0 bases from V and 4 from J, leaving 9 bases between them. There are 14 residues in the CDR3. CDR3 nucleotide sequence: TGTGCCTGGAGTGTCCCAGGGGTTAATGAAAAACTGTTTTTT. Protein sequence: CAWSVPGVNEKLFF.

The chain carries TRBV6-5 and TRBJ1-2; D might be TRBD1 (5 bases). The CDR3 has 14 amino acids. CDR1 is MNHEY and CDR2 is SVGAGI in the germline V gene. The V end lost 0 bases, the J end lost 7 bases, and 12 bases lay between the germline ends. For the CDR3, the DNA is TGTGCCAGCAGTTACTCCTCAGGGCGGGGTGGCTACACCTTC. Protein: CASSYSSGRGGYTF.

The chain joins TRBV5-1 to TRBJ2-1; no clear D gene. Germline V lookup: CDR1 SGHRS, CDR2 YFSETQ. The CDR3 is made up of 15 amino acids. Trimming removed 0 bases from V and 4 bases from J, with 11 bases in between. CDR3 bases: TGCGCCAGCAGCTTGGAGGGCAAATTATACAATGAGCAGTTCTTC. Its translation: CASSLEGKLYNEQFF.

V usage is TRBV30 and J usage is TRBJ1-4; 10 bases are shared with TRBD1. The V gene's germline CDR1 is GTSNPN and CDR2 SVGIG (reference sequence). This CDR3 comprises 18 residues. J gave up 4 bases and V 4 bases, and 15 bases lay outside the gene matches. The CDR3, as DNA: TGTGCCTGGACCCGGGGGACAGGGGATCTTTGGGGTAATGAAAAACTGTTTTTT. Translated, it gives CAWTRGTGDLWGNEKLFF.

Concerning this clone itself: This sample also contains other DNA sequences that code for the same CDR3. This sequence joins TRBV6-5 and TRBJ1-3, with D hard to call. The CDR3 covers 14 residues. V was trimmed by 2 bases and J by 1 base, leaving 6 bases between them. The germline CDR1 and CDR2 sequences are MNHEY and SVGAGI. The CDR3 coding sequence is TGTGCCAGCAGTTACGGGAGGTCTGGAAACACCATATATTTT. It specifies CASSYGRSGNTIYF.

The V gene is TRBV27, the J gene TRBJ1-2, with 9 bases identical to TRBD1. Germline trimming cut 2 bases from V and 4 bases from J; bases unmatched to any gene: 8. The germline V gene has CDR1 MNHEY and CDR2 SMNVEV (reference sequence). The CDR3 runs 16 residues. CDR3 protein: CASSLDGGQGGYGYTF. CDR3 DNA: TGTGCCAGCAGTTTAGATGGGGGACAGGGAGGCTATGGCTACACCTTC.

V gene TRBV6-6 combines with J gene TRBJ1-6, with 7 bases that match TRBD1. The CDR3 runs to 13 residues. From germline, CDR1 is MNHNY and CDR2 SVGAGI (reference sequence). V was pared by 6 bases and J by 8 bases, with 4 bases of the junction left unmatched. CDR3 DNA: TGTGCCAGCAGAGACAGGGAATATTCACCCCTCCACTTT. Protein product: CASRDREYSPLHF.

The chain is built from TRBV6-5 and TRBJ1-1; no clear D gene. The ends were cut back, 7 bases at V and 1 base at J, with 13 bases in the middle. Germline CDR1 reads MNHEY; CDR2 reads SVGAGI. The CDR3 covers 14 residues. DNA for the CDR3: TGTGCCAGCACAAATGGAAACCAGAACACTGAAGCTTTCTTT. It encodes CASTNGNQNTEAFF.

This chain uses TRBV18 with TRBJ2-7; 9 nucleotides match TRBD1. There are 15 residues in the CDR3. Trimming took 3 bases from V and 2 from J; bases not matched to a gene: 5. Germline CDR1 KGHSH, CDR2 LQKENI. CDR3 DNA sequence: TGTGCCAGCTCACCGGACAGGGGAATCACCTACGAGCAGTACGTC. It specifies CASSPDRGITYEQYV.

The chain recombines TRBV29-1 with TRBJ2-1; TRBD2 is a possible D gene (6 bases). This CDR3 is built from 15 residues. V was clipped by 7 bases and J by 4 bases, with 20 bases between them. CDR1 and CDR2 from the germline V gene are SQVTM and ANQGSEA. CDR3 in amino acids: CSERNPGLAYNEQFF. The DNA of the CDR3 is TGCAGCGAACGAAACCCGGGCCTAGCGTACAATGAGCAGTTCTTC.

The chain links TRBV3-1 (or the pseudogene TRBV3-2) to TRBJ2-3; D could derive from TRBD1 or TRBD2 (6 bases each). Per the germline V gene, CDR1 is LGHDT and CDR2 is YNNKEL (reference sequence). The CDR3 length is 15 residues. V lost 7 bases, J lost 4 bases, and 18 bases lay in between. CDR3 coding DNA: TGTGCCAGCACCCTCGGGGGCCGACCCGCAGATACGCAGTATTTT. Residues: CASTLGGRPADTQYF.